The 11 T cell receptor beta chains in this list originate from one sample, sequenced in a study of T cell responses to AZD1222 COVID-19 vaccine. Data came from immunoSEQ multiplex PCR; TCRdb stores just in-frame clones and leaves some out. Among roughly 130,000 clones listed, around 90% were seen once. Sequenced here: peripheral blood, sampled on day 0 of AZD1222 vaccination. These receptors originate from an adult in good health.

The rearrangement joins TRBV30 to TRBJ1-1; 10 bases match TRBD1. CDR1 and CDR2 (germline): GTSNPN, SVGIG (reference sequence). This CDR3 is 15 amino acids long. V shed 2 bases, J shed 7 bases, and the junction held 10 bases outside the gene matches. This chain's CDR3 is CAWSPRDRGYSEAFF. The CDR3 DNA reads TGTGCCTGGAGTCCTCGGGACAGGGGATACAGTGAAGCTTTCTTT.

The chain links TRBV6-2 or TRBV6-3 to TRBJ2-1; 8 nucleotides match TRBD2. Per germline, CDR1 MNHEY and CDR2 SVGEGT. V lost 0 bases to trimming and J lost 7 bases; unmatched junction nucleotides: 11. This CDR3 region has 17 residues. The DNA of the CDR3 is TGTGCCAGCAGTTACTCGTTGGTGCGGGAGGCGGGGAATGAGCAGTTCTTC. Amino acid sequence: CASSYSLVREAGNEQFF.

The rearrangement joins TRBV21-1 to TRBJ2-5; the table calls TRBD2, which could not be checked here. TRBV21-1 is given as a pseudogene. This CDR3 contains 13 residues. CDR3 sequence: CASNTVYQETQYF. The CDR3, as DNA: TGTGCCAGCAATACGGTGTACCAAGAGACCCAGTACTTC.

The chain employs TRBV12-5 and TRBJ2-7; no definite D call. V lost 3 bases, J lost 3 bases, and 6 bases lay in between. This CDR3 has 12 amino acids. Germline CDR1 and CDR2: LGHNT and FRNRAP. Here the CDR3 reads CASGFGRYEQYF. The CDR3 coding sequence is TGTGCTAGTGGTTTCGGCCGCTACGAGCAGTACTTC.

The chain couples TRBV7-2 to TRBJ1-1, with D possibly matching TRBD1 (5 bases). The V and J ends lost 6 bases and 4 bases respectively, with 12 bases between them. CDR3 length: 13 amino acids. Germline CDR1 SGHTA, CDR2 FQGNSA. The DNA for the CDR3 is TGTGCCAGCAGGGACACCCCGAGCACTGAAGCTTTCTTT. Its translation: CASRDTPSTEAFF.

V and J are TRBV19 and TRBJ2-2; 8 bases agree with TRBD1. CDR1 and CDR2 from the germline V gene are LNHDA and SQIVND (reference sequence). This CDR3 has 17 amino acids. Germline trimming cut 9 bases from V and 6 bases from J; bases unmatched to any gene: 18. The CDR3 region is CASAPGGAVWFSGELFF. The CDR3 coding sequence is TGTGCCAGCGCTCCAGGGGGCGCGGTCTGGTTTTCCGGGGAGCTGTTTTTT.

The chain couples TRBV6-5 to TRBJ1-2; D perhaps matches TRBD1 (5 bases). V was clipped by 8 bases and J by 6 bases, with 16 bases between them. The CDR3 has 13 amino acids. Per germline, CDR1 MNHEY and CDR2 SVGAGI. The CDR3 region is CASGRGGSDGYTF. CDR3 bases: TGTGCCAGCGGTAGGGGCGGATCGGATGGCTACACCTTC.

The gene calls are TRBV7-2 and TRBJ2-3, with D tentatively TRBD2 (5 bases). This CDR3 region has 13 residues. V shed 5 bases and J shed 7 bases, with 13 bases lying between them. Germline CDR1 and CDR2: SGHTA and FQGNSA. Written as DNA, the CDR3 is TGTGCCAGCAGCGGGAGAGTTAAAAATACGCAGTATTTT. Amino acid sequence: CASSGRVKNTQYF.

The chain uses TRBV27 and TRBJ1-1, with a possible D match to TRBD1 (5 bases). The CDR3 contains 15 residues. The germline V and J ends were trimmed by 6 bases and 2 bases, with 16 bases remaining between them. The germline V gene has CDR1 MNHEY and CDR2 SMNVEV (reference sequence). Here the CDR3 DNA reads TGTGCCAGCAGCTTTGAACGGGACGGTAACACTGAAGCTTTCTTT. Its protein is CASSFERDGNTEAFF.

The count of this clone is one. This rearrangement joins TRBV19 to TRBJ2-5; D uncertain. Germline CDR1 and CDR2: LNHDA and SQIVND (reference sequence). This CDR3 comprises 14 residues. With 3 bases removed from V and 2 bases from J, the gap between germline ends came to 10 bases. The CDR3 DNA follows: TGTGCCAGTAGTATTAGGGCTCAGCAAGAGACCCAGTACTTC. The encoded protein is CASSIRAQQETQYF.

This clone was observed a single time. CDR3: CAWSVGQMNTEAFF. CDR3 sequence (DNA): TGTGCCTGGAGTGTAGGCCAGATGAACACTGAAGCTTTCTTT. The chain has TRBV30 and TRBJ1-1; D unresolved. V was cut by 0 bases and J by 0 bases, with 8 bases left in between. Germline V gene lookup returns CDR1 GTSNPN and CDR2 SVGIG (reference sequence). The length of the CDR3 is 14 residues. The whole variable domain, remainder taken from reference TRBV30 and TRBJ1-1, is SQTIHQWPATLVQPVGSPLSLECTVEGTSNPNLYWYRQAAGRGLQLLFYSVGIGQISSEVPQNLSASRPQDRQFILSSKKLLLSDSGFYLCAWSVGQMNTEAFFGQGTRLTVV.